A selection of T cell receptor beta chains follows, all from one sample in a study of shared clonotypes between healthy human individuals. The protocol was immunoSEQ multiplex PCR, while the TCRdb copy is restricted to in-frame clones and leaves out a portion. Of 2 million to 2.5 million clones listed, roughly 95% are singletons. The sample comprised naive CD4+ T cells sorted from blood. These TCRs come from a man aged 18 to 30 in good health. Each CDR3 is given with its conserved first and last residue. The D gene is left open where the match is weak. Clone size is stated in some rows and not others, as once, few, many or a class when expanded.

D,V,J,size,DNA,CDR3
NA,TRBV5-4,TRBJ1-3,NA,TGTGCCAGCAGCTTGGATTGGTCCTCTGGAAACACCATATATTTT,CASSLDWSSGNTIYF
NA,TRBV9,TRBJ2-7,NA,TGTGCCAGCAGCGGGGGACCCACCTACGAGCAGTACTTC,CASSGGPTYEQYF
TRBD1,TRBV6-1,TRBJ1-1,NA,TGTGCCAGTTGGGACAGAAACACTGAAGCTTTCTTT,CASWDRNTEAFF
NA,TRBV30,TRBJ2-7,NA,TGTGCCTGGAGTGAGACCCTCTACGAGCAGTACTTC,CAWSETLYEQYF
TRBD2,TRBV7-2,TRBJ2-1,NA,TGTGCCAGCAGCTCCCTAGCGGGAGTCCGCGATGAGCAGTTCTTC,CASSSLAGVRDEQFF
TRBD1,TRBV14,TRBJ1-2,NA,TGTGCCAGCAGCCAGGACCTGTCGGACAGGGGTGGCTACACCTTC,CASSQDLSDRGGYTF
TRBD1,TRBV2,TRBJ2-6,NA,TGTGCCAGCAGTAAACCGGGACAGGGCAGCTCTGGGGCCAACGTCCTGACTTTC,CASSKPGQGSSGANVLTF
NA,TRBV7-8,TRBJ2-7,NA,TGTGCCAGCAGCTTAGCCCAGGGTGGGGAGCAGTACTTC,CASSLAQGGEQYF
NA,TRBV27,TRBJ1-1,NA,TGTGCCAGCAGTGGGGGGGCGAACACTGAAGCTTTCTTT,CASSGGANTEAFF
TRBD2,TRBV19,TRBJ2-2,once,TGTGCCAGTAGTCCCGGGACGGGGGGCACCGGGGAGCTGTTTTTT,CASSPGTGGTGELFF
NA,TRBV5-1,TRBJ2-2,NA,TGCGCCAGCAGCCCACCCGGTCCCGGGGAGCTGTTTTTT,CASSPPGPGELFF
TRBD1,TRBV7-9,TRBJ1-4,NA,TGTGCCAGCAGCTTTGGGGGACAGTATGAAAAACTGTTTTTT,CASSFGGQYEKLFF
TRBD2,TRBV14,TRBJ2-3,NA,TGTGCCAGCAGCCTACCTAGCGGGGGAGGTACAGATACGCAGTATTTT,CASSLPSGGGTDTQYF
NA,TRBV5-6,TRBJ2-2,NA,TGTGCCAGCAGCCCTGGGGGGGCGGAGCTGTTTTTT,CASSPGGAELFF
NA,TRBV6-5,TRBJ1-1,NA,TGTGCCAGCAGTTGGGACCTTGGGAGCACTGAAGCTTTCTTT,CASSWDLGSTEAFF
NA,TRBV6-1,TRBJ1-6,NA,TGTGCCAGCAGTGACACGGACGGCAGGTCACCCCTCCACTTT,CASSDTDGRSPLHF
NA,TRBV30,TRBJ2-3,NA,TGTGCCTGGAGGAAAAGGGCGGCAGATACGCAGTATTTT,CAWRKRAADTQYF